One T cell receptor beta chain is described in this entry. Its specificity is unknown. This table comes from immunoSEQ multiplex PCR, and its TCRdb copy is limited to in-frame clones, with some not included. The data hold some 17,000 clones, with around 81% observed a single time. This specimen comes from a study of tumor-infiltrating lymphocytes in localized non-small cell lung cancer. About the study: The cohort mixed smokers and never-smokers, several histologies, and some post-neoadjuvant-chemotherapy samples. From each patient, both tumor and uninvolved lung, non-adjacent to tumor, were sampled. Broader study findings: Immunotypes IM1 and IM2 had similar TCR-derived T-cell fractions. Only some patients had TCR sequencing, depending on available tissue.

Trimming shortened V by 4 bases and J by 1 base, and 17 bases separated the two germline ends. The germline gives CDR1 GTSNPN, CDR2 SVGIG (reference sequence). This CDR3 is 16 amino acids long. The chain is built from TRBV30 and TRBJ1-5; D is unclear. Input material: uninvolved lung tissue not adjacent to the tumor. The origin of this receptor is a human donor with non-small cell lung cancer. The CDR3: CAWMAQGRGSNQPQHF. The CDR3, as DNA: TGTGCCTGGATGGCCCAAGGACGGGGAAGCAATCAGCCCCAGCATTTT.